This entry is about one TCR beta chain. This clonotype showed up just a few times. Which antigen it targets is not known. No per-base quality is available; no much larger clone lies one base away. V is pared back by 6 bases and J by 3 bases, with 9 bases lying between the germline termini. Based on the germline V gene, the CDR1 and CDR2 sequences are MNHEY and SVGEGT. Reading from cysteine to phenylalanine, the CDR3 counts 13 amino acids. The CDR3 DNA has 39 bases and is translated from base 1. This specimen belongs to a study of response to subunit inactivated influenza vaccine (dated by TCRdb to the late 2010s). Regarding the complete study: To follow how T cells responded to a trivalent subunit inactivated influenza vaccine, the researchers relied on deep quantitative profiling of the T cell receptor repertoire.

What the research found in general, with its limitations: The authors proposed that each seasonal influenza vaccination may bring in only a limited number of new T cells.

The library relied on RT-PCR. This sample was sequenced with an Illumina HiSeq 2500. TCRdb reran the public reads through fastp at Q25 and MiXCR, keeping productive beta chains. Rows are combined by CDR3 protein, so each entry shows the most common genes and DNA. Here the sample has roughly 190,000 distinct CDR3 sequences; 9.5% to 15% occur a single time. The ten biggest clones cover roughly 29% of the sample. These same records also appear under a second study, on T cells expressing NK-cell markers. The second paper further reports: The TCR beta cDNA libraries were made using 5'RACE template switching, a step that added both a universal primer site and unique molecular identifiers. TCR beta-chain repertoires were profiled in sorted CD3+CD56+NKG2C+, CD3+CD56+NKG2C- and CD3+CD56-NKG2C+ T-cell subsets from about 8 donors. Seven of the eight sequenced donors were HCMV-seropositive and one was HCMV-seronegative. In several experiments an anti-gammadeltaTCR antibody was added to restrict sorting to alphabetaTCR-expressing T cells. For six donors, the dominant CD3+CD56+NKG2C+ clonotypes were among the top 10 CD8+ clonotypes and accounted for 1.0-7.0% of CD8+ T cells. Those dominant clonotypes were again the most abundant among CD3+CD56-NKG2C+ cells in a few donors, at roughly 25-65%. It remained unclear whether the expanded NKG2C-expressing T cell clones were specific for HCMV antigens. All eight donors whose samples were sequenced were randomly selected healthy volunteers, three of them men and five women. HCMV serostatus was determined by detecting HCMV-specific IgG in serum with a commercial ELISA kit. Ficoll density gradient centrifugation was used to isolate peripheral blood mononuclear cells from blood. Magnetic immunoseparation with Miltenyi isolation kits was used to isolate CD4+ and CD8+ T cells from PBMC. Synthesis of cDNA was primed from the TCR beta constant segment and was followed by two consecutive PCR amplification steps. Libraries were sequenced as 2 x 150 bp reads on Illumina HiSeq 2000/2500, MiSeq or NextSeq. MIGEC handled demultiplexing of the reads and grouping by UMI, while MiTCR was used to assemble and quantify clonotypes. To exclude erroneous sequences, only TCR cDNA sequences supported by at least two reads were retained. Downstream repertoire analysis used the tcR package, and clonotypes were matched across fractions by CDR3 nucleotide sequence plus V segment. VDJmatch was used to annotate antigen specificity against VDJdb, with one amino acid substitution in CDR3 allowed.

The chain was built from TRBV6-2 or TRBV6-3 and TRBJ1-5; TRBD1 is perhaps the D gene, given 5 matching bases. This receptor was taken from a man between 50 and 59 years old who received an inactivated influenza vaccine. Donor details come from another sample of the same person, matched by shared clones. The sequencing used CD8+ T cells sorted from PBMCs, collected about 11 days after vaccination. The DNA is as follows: TGTGCCAGCAGCCGGGGGTTCAATCAGCCCCAGCATTTT. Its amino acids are CASSRGFNQPQHF.